This TCR beta chain was obtained from a study of T cell responses to AZD1222 COVID-19 vaccine. Overall study findings and caveats: A mostly white British donor set with more females was recruited, and clonal diversity was possibly underestimated. Baseline seropositivity characterized only a handful of AZD1222 recipients. The study sampled repertoires only after the peak T cell response. A rise in Spike-specific TCR breadth and depth followed two AZD1222 doses.

Germline values: CDR1 SGHRS, CDR2 YFSETQ. With V trimmed by 4 bases and J by 6 bases, 13 bases remained unmatched. The CDR3 has 16 residues. Clones were read by immunoSEQ multiplex PCR, and TCRdb kept only the in-frame ones, dropping some. This table holds 120,000 or so clones, about 79% found once. Comments on this clone: Its antigen is not known.

The material sequenced was peripheral blood, taken 28 days after the second AZD1222 dose. The receptor was derived from an adult who received the AZD1222 COVID-19 vaccine. The chain has TRBV5-1 and TRBJ1-1; 9 nucleotides match TRBD1. The chain's CDR3 is CASSITGTGMFAEAFF. CDR3 coding DNA: TGCGCCAGCAGCATAACCGGGACAGGGATGTTCGCTGAAGCTTTCTTT.